This note documents a single T cell receptor (beta chain) sequence. The clone's antigen remains unknown. There are no base qualities to consult, and no much larger clone falls within one base. The sample is drawn from a study of blood T cell repertoires in COVID-19 (dated by TCRdb to the early 2020s). Broadly, across the study: Collaborator samples came from the United States, Italy and Spain and covered acute and convalescent phases of COVID-19. The material from the prospective study consisted of cDNA or gDNA derived from T cells, B-cell-depleted T cells, or PBMCs. A de-identified subject ID, COVID-19 status, age in years and sex were almost always included in the sample metadata. The repertoires were released in a freely available public database meant as a resource for research on the immune response to SARS-CoV-2. HLA class I and class II types, where available, came from metadata supplied by the sample provider rather than from assay-based typing. The samples were drawn from two sources: the first 160 participants of the ongoing ImmuneRACE study, and over 1,000 subjects contributed by 6 global collaborators. The dataset comprised deeply sampled blood TCRbeta repertoires from subjects exposed to, actively infected with, or recovered from COVID-19. General findings and caveats noted by the study authors: Clinical and demographic metadata were provided uncurated, with the amount varying by source and participant.

Enrolling through a virtual design, the prospective study's participants ranged in age from about 18 to 100 years and lived across roughly 23 United States geographic areas. In the prospective study, cohorts were assigned on the basis of participant-reported clinical history obtained from a screening survey and a study questionnaire. In the prospective study, mobile phlebotomists collected whole blood, serum and a nasopharyngeal or oropharyngeal swab from each participant. Participants in the prospective study had the option to provide additional blood draws and questionnaires over an approximately two-month period. Before DNA extraction, prospective study blood samples were shipped either frozen or at room temperature. TCRbeta CDR3 regions were amplified from genomic DNA by means of the immunoSEQ Assay, a bias-controlled multiplex PCR. The original pipeline was this. Nucleated cell counts per sample were estimated from amplification of reference gene primers within the assay. Sequence reads were collapsed and filtered to measure the absolute abundance of every unique TCRbeta CDR3 rearrangement. For each sample, productive Simpson clonality was calculated as the square root of Simpson's diversity index over productive rearrangements. TCRdb re-hosts the immuneACCESS table, in-frame sequences only. Its copies lack some clones; in the studies checked, an unresolved V gene accounts for under half of them, and the cause for the rest is not known. That table is the source of V, J and clone size, and D and trimming were worked out from the DNA. The sample table contains around 420,000 clones; only one count was recorded for over 75% of them. The ten largest clones represent roughly 2% of the sample.

The junction shows trimming of 0 bases on V and 2 bases on J, plus 10 bases between the germline ends. The germline V gene encodes CDR1 MNHEY and CDR2 SMNVEV (reference sequence). From its cysteine to its phenylalanine, the CDR3 spans 15 amino acids. Of the read, only the CDR3 DNA is kept; its 45 bases are in frame from base 1. The rearrangement combines TRBV27 with TRBJ1-2; a weak D assignment points to TRBD1 (5 bases agree). Sequenced: PBMCs or T cells enriched from blood (not recorded which). The clonotype was recovered from a woman in her 40s with acute COVID-19. The CDR3 is CASSLSSRANYGYTF. The sequence in DNA is TGTGCCAGCAGTTTATCATCCAGGGCCAACTATGGCTACACCTTC.